This entry features one TCR beta chain sequence. This sample is part of a study of siplizumab effects on memory and regulatory T cells. Trimming pared 4 bases from V and 6 bases from J, leaving 10 bases between. The CDR3 has 12 amino acids. In germline, CDR1 is SGHTA, CDR2 FQGNSA. Here immunoSEQ multiplex PCR was the method, and the copy in TCRdb shows in-frame clones only, minus some. This sample carries some 81,000 clones, just under 95% of them seen once, and the ten largest clones take under 20%. The receptor was isolated from a human donor in good health. The sample was CD8+ T cells sorted from blood. V and J are TRBV7-2 and TRBJ2-7; a weak D match, TRBD1 (5 bases). This CDR3 is CASSYPGFEQYF. CDR3 nucleotide sequence: TGTGCCAGCAGCTACCCAGGGTTCGAGCAGTACTTC.